The T cell receptor beta chain under discussion was sequenced for a study of shared clonotypes between healthy human individuals. TCRdb's copy holds only in-frame clones and misses some; the assay was immunoSEQ multiplex PCR. The table has roughly 1,000,000 clones, 75% to 85% seen once. Germline V gene sequence: CDR1 SGDLS, CDR2 YYNGEE. V lost 1 base and J 3 bases, leaving 11 bases between the germline ends. This CDR3 has 15 amino acids. A remark on this clone: The sample has other DNA sequences that encode this CDR3 too.

The source is a man aged 18 to 29 in good health. Some clones in this sample may be carry-over from other donors' samples. The material sequenced was memory CD4+ T cells from PBMCs. Described subset: CD45RA-negative fraction. The J gene is TRBJ2-1, the V gene TRBV9; possible D gene TRBD2, 6 bases. The CDR3 reads CASSVSGSIYNEQFF. DNA of the CDR3: TGTGCCAGCAGCGTATCCGGGAGCATCTACAATGAGCAGTTCTTC.